This TCR beta chain was profiled in a study of blood T cell repertoires in COVID-19. This CDR3 contains 15 residues. Germline V gene lookup returns CDR1 SGHTA and CDR2 FQGNSA. Trimming removed 2 bases from V and 1 base from J, with 8 bases in between. Sequenced by immunoSEQ multiplex PCR; TCRdb stores in-frame clones only, minus some. Among around 300,000 clones listed, roughly 89% were seen once. Sequences were obtained from PBMCs or T cells enriched from blood (not recorded which). The chain is built from TRBV7-2 and TRBJ2-2; tentatively, D is TRBD2 (5 bases). The receptor comes from a woman aged 18 to 35 with acute COVID-19. The CDR3 nucleotides read TGTGCCAGCAGCTTACAGAGCGGGAACACCGGGGAGCTGTTTTTT. Amino acid sequence: CASSLQSGNTGELFF. The entire variable domain, with the rest obtained from reference TRBV7-2 and TRBJ2-2, is as follows: GAGVSQSPSNKVTEKGKDVELRCDPISGHTALYWYRQSLGQGLEFLIYFQGNSAPDKSGLPSDRFSAERTGGSVSTLTIQRTQQEDSAVYLCASSLQSGNTGELFFGEGSRLTVL.